The rows below give T cell receptor beta chains drawn from one sample of a study of blood T cells in healthy people across ages. MiXCR, applied by TCRdb to the 5' RACE reads, yields one record per CDR3 protein. This sample carries around 1,900,000 distinct CDR3 sequences, about two fifths of them seen once, and the ten largest clones take roughly 23%. Input material: blood. The source of these receptors is a human donor in good health. Both conserved end residues are part of each CDR3. A row's size may be missing; if present it is once, few, many or a size class.

v_call,j_call,clone_size,cdr3_aa
TRBV5-1,TRBJ2-6,-,CARSPAGEKAGANVLTF
TRBV11-2,TRBJ2-1,few,CASSTTTGTGASNEQFF
TRBV3-1,TRBJ2-1,-,CASSQNPGQGRNEQFF
TRBV12-3/TRBV12-4,TRBJ2-7,many,CASSPRDRGPYEQYF
TRBV20-1,TRBJ2-1,few,CSALIRGLRWYNEQFF
TRBV24-1,TRBJ2-3,-,CATSDELAGGVTDTQYF
TRBV5-1,TRBJ2-6,-,CASSRETPGVYSGANVPTF
TRBV7-2,TRBJ2-1,-,CASSLIFGYNEQFF
TRBV2,TRBJ2-3,many,CASSYGTVLTDTQYF
TRBV18,TRBJ1-5,few,CASSQFGQGSNQPQHF
TRBV29-1,TRBJ2-7,-,CSVELANSYEQYF
TRBV20-1,TRBJ2-5,few,CSARKQGETQYF
TRBV6-2/TRBV6-3,TRBJ2-3,-,CASSYSVQGQYF
TRBV7-2,TRBJ2-3,-,CASSFGSEPYTQYF
TRBV7-3,TRBJ2-1,few,CASSLTGENYNEQFF
TRBV29-1,TRBJ1-1,few,CSFGVGGNTEAFF
TRBV7-2,TRBJ2-7,few,CASSFRRGSYYEQYF
TRBV12-3/TRBV12-4,TRBJ1-5,few,CASSAHPGNSNQPQHF
TRBV29-1,TRBJ2-5,-,CSVVRKPGKETQYF
TRBV5-6,TRBJ2-1,few,CASSSQQGEAGNEQFF
TRBV2,TRBJ2-1,few,CASNERPGTSGGVTFF
TRBV9,TRBJ2-1,-,CASSVGASAGGPNGEFF
TRBV10-2,TRBJ2-7,-,CASWDSSYEQYF
TRBV6-6,TRBJ2-5,few,CASSYLGGGVETQYF
TRBV7-2,TRBJ2-1,-,CASSSWAGDYNEQFF
TRBV4-1,TRBJ1-2,-,CASSLTNTGNYGYTF
TRBV29-1,TRBJ2-3,-,CSVVVRGRIDTQYF
TRBV4-3,TRBJ2-5,few,CASSQDVPRLAGGRGETQYF
TRBV12-3/TRBV12-4,TRBJ2-7,-,CASSPQGGVEQYF
TRBV6-1,TRBJ1-2,few,CASSGTLYGYTF
TRBV20-1,TRBJ1-2,few,CSASTGLEGYTF
TRBV9,TRBJ2-2,-,CASSVVAGTDTGELFF
TRBV4-3,TRBJ1-6,few,CASSQDLSQGNSPLHF
TRBV20-1,TRBJ2-5,few,CSADAGTQETQYF
TRBV2,TRBJ1-5,-,CASSEARPKSSQPQHF
TRBV10-3,TRBJ2-7,-,CAISDTGTDEQYF
TRBV29-1,TRBJ2-1,-,CSVVRTSGANNEQFF
TRBV20-1,TRBJ1-2,-,CSARDGTAFPLSGGYTF
TRBV7-6,TRBJ1-6,-,CAGARWETGVAANSPLHF
TRBV4-3,TRBJ2-6,many,CASSSTQGGTGANVLTF
TRBV29-1,TRBJ2-2,-,CSVGGTENTGELFF
TRBV7-9,TRBJ1-2,-,CASSRPGEDYGYTF
TRBV6-2/TRBV6-3,TRBJ2-7,many,CASRTPQPTSGVSYEQYF
TRBV5-1,TRBJ2-4,-,CASSLGQGMGEQYF
TRBV27,TRBJ2-3,few,CANSFGTDTQYF
TRBV27,TRBJ1-2,-,CASSQLGGGHGYTF
TRBV12-3/TRBV12-4,TRBJ1-2,few,CASSLMGGQTDTF
TRBV7-3,TRBJ2-1,few,CASTSGGLLNEQFF
TRBV7-8,TRBJ2-5,-,CASSLSPPGSRETQYF
TRBV5-1,TRBJ2-5,-,CASSPSGKTQYF
TRBV29-1,TRBJ1-2,few,CSVTGDRESGGYTF
TRBV12-3/TRBV12-4,TRBJ2-1,few,CASSLALGAHYNEQFF
TRBV7-9,TRBJ2-3,-,CASSSGLAGGKLITDTQYF
TRBV5-1,TRBJ2-1,-,CASSRPGGYNEQFF